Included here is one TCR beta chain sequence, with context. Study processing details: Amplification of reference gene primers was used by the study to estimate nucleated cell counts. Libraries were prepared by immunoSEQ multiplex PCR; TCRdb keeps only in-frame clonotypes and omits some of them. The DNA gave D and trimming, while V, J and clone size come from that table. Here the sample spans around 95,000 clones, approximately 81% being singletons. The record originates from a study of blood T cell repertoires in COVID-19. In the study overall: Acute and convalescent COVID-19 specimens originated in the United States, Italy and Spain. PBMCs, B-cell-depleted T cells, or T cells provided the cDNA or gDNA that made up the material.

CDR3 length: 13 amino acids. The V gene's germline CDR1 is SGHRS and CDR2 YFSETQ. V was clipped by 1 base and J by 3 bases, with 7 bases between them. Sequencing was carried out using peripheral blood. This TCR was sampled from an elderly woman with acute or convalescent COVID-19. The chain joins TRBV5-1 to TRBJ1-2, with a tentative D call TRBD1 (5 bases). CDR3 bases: TGCGCCAGCAGCTTGAAAGGGGACTATGGCTACACCTTC. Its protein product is CASSLKGDYGYTF.